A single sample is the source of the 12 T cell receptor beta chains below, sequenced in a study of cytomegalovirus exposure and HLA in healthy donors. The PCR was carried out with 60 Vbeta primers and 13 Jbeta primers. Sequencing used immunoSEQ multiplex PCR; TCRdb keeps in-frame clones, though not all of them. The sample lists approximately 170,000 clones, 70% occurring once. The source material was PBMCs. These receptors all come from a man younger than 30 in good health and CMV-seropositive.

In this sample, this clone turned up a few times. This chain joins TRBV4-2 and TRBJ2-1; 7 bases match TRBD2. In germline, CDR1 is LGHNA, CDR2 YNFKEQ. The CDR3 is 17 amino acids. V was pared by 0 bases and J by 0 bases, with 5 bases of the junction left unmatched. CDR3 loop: CASSQERGGTSYNEQFF. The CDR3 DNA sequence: TGTGCCAGCAGCCAAGAACGCGGGGGAACCTCCTACAATGAGCAGTTCTTC.

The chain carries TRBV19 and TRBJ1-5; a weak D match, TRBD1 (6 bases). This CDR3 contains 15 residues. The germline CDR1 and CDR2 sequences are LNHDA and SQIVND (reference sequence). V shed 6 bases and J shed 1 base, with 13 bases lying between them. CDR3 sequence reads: CASRKSTGSNQPQHF. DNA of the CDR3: TGTGCCAGTAGAAAATCGACAGGAAGCAATCAGCCCCAGCATTTT. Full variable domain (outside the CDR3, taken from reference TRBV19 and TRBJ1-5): DGGITQSPKYLFRKEGQNVTLSCEQNLNHDAMYWYRQDPGQGLRLIYYSQIVNDFQKGDIAEGYSVSREKKESFPLTVTSAQKNPTAFYLCASRKSTGSNQPQHFGDGTRLSIL.

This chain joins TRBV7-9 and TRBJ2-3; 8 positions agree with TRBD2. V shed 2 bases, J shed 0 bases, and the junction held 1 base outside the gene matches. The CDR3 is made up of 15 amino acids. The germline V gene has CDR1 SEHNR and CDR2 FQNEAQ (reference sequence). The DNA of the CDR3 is TGTGCCAGCAGCTTACTAGCGGGCAGCACAGATACGCAGTATTTT. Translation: CASSLLAGSTDTQYF.

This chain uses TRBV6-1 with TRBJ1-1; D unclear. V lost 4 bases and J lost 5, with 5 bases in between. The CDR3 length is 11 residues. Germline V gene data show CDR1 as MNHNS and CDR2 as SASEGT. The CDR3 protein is CASSVITEAFF. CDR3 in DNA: TGTGCCAGCAGTGTTATTACTGAAGCTTTCTTT.

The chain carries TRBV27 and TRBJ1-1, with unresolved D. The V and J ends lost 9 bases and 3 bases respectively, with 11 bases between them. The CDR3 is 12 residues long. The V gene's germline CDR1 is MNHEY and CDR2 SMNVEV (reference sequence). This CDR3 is CASHDGYTEAFF. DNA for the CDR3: TGTGCCAGTCACGACGGGTACACTGAAGCTTTCTTT.

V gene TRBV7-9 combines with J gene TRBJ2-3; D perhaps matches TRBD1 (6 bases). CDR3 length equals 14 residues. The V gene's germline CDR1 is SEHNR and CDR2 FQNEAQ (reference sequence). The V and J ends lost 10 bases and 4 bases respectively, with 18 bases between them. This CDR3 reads CATQWGPGPDTQYF. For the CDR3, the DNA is TGTGCCACCCAATGGGGGCCGGGCCCAGATACGCAGTATTTT.

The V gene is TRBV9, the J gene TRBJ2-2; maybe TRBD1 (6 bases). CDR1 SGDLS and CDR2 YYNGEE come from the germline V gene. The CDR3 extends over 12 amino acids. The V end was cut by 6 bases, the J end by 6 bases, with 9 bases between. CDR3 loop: CASKGGPGELFF. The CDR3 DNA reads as TGTGCCAGCAAAGGGGGACCCGGGGAGCTGTTTTTT. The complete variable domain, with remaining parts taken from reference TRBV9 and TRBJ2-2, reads DSGVTQTPKHLITATGQRVTLRCSPRSGDLSVYWYQQSLDQGLQFLIQYYNGEERAKGNILERFSAQQFPDLHSELNLSSLELGDSALYFCASKGGPGELFFGEGSRLTVL.

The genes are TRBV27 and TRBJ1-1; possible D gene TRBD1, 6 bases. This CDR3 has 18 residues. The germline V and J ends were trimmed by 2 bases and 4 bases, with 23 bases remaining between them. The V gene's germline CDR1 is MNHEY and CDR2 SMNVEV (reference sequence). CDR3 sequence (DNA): TGTGCCAGCAGTTTAGTGCCCCCCCTCACAGGGCAGGGCACTGAAGCTTTCTTT. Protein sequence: CASSLVPPLTGQGTEAFF.

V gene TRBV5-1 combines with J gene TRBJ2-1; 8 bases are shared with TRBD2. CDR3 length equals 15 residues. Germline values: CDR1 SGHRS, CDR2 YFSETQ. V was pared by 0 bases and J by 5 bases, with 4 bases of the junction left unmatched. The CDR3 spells CASSLEAGVNNEQFF. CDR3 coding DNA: TGCGCCAGCAGCTTGGAAGCGGGAGTAAACAATGAGCAGTTCTTC.

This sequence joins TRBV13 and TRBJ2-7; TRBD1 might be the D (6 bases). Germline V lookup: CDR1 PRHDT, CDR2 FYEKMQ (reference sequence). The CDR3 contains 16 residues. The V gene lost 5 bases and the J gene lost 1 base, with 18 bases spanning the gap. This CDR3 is CASSHSQGSRSYEQYV. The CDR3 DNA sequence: TGTGCCAGCAGCCACTCCCAGGGGAGTAGATCCTACGAGCAGTACGTC.

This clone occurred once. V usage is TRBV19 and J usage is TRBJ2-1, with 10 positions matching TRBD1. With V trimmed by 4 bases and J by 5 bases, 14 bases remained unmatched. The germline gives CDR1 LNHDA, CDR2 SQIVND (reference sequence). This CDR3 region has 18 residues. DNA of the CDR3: TGTGCCAGTAGTAATAGGAGGGGTAGACAGGGGGCTAACAATGAGCAGTTCTTC. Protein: CASSNRRGRQGANNEQFF.

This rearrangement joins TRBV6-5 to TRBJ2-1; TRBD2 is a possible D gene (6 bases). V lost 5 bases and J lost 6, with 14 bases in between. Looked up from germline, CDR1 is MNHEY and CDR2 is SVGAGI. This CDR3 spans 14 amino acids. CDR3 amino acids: CASSKGSGSNEQFF. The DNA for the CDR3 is TGTGCCAGCAGTAAGGGCTCCGGGAGCAATGAGCAGTTCTTC.